This TCR beta chain was documented in a study of T cell changes during pregnancy in multiple sclerosis. The repertoire was sequenced with immunoSEQ multiplex PCR; TCRdb's copy has only in-frame clones and lacks some. The sample contains approximately 49,000 clones, 85% to 95% of which appear only once. Germline V gives CDR1 SGDLS, CDR2 YYNGEE. V lost 4 bases, J lost 5 bases, and 22 bases lay in between. The length of the CDR3 is 17 residues. The chain joins TRBV9 to TRBJ2-1; no clear D. This sample comprised CD4+ T cells from peripheral blood mononuclear cells, obtained in the second trimester of pregnancy. The source is a female donor in good health, enrolled as a control in a pregnancy study. The CDR3 protein is CASSFRISRHFNNEQFF. CDR3 sequence (DNA): TGTGCCAGCAGCTTTAGAATATCCCGCCACTTTAACAATGAGCAGTTCTTC.